These 26 T cell receptor beta chains came from one sample sequenced in a study of identical twins. TCRdb analysed the 5' RACE reads with MiXCR anew, one entry per CDR3 protein. The table includes about 890,000 distinct CDR3 sequences, over 9% detected once. These same data were also listed under a study on yellow fever vaccine responses in identical twins.

The sample taken for sequencing was PBMCs. Every receptor here comes from a woman aged 18-30 years in good health.

This clonotype was counted between two and nine times. CDR3: CASSRPYSGTSQETQYF. CDR3 nucleotide sequence: TGTGCCAGCAGCAGACCTTACAGCGGGACAAGTCAAGAGACCCAGTACTTC. The V and J genes are TRBV5-6 and TRBJ2-5, with a weak D call TRBD2 (7 bases). This CDR3 comprises 17 residues. The germline V gene has CDR1 SGHDT and CDR2 YYEEEE. Trimming removed 4 bases from V and 2 bases from J, with 21 bases in between.

This clonotype was counted ten times or more. The V gene is TRBV7-9, the J gene TRBJ1-2; possibly TRBD1 for D (6 bases). The germline V gene has CDR1 SEHNR and CDR2 FQNEAQ (reference sequence). V lost 5 bases and J lost 0, with 13 bases in between. The CDR3 is 15 amino acids. CDR3 sequence: CASSKWDKSNYGYTF. The CDR3 DNA follows: TGTGCCAGCAGCAAATGGGACAAATCTAACTATGGCTACACCTTC.

This chain joins TRBV20-1 and TRBJ2-7; D possibly corresponds to TRBD2 (6 bases). The CDR3 length is 16 residues. Germline-derived CDR1 and CDR2 are DFQATT and SNEGSKA (reference sequence). V was clipped by 4 bases and J by 4 bases, with 23 bases between them. CDR3 sequence reads: CSAKRGTLTGTYEQYF. The CDR3 nucleotides are TGCAGTGCTAAAAGGGGCACGCTTACCGGGACTTACGAGCAGTACTTC.

The chain links TRBV12-3 or TRBV12-4 to TRBJ2-5; 8 bases align to TRBD1. V was clipped by 5 bases and J by 1 base; unmatched bases: 6. CDR3 length: 15 residues. This CDR3 is CASSGQGGSQETQYF. The DNA of the CDR3 is TGTGCCAGCAGTGGACAGGGAGGTTCCCAAGAGACCCAGTACTTC.

This clonotype has more than one count but fewer than ten. The chain carries TRBV10-3 and TRBJ2-5, with 7 bases fitting TRBD2. Germline loops: CDR1 ENHRY, CDR2 SYGVKD. The CDR3 runs to 14 residues. Unmatched junction bases numbered 11, after V lost 6 bases and J lost 7 bases. CDR3 sequence reads: CAISPTGGLWTQYF. CDR3 nucleotides: TGTGCCATCAGCCCCACGGGAGGCCTTTGGACCCAGTACTTC.

The genes are TRBV6-4 and TRBJ1-1, with D possibly TRBD1 on 5 matching bases. The germline CDR1 and CDR2 sequences are MRHNA and SNTAGT. The ends were cut back, 5 bases at V and 3 bases at J, with 13 bases in the middle. The CDR3 length is 14 residues. DNA of the CDR3: TGTGCCAGCAGTTTTGACGGGGGATACACTGAAGCTTTCTTT. It yields the protein CASSFDGGYTEAFF.

The rearrangement uses TRBV23-1 and TRBJ2-5; D is undetermined. TRBV23-1 is known as an ORF, though its function is uncertain. The V gene lost 6 bases and the J gene lost 5 bases, with 16 bases spanning the gap. The CDR3 length is 14 residues. The CDR3 here is CASRSESGLETQYF. DNA of the CDR3: TGCGCCAGCAGATCAGAGTCTGGATTGGAGACCCAGTACTTC.

A few counts support this clonotype. This chain uses TRBV24-1 with TRBJ2-1, with D possibly matching TRBD2 (5 bases). CDR1 and CDR2 (germline): KGHDR, SFDVKD. This CDR3 region has 15 residues. Between the trimmed V and J ends, which lost 5 bases and 1 base, there was a span of 11 bases. The CDR3 coding sequence is TGTGCCACCAGTGGGAGCGGTATTTCCTACAATGAGCAGTTCTTC. Its protein is CATSGSGISYNEQFF.

This clonotype was observed a few times. The chain combines TRBV10-1 with TRBJ2-2; possible D gene TRBD1, 6 bases. The CDR3 has 16 amino acids. From germline, CDR1 is WNHNN and CDR2 SYGVQD (reference sequence). Trimming took off 0 bases at V and 3 bases at J, with 11 bases between the two ends. This CDR3 is CASSESRRGYTGELFF. Written as DNA, the CDR3 is TGCGCCAGCAGTGAGTCGAGAAGGGGGTACACCGGGGAGCTGTTTTTT.

This clonotype was seen repeatedly, ten times or more. The DNA for the CDR3 is TGCAGCGCAAGATCCGGGGGGAACACTGAAGCTTTCTTT. This sequence encodes CSARSGGNTEAFF. J is TRBJ1-1 and V is TRBV29-1; tentative D call: TRBD1 (5 bases). Trimming removed 7 bases from V and 1 base from J, with 13 bases in between. This CDR3 is built from 13 residues. Per germline, CDR1 SQVTM and CDR2 ANQGSEA.

The genes are TRBV18 and TRBJ2-3; TRBD2 is a possible D gene (5 bases). Germline V gene lookup returns CDR1 KGHSH and CDR2 LQKENI. With 8 bases removed from V and 2 bases from J, the gap between germline ends came to 20 bases. The CDR3 loop spans 16 amino acids. CDR3: CASHRLWGDSTDTQYF. In nucleotides, the CDR3 is TGTGCCAGCCACCGATTGTGGGGAGATTCCACAGATACGCAGTATTTT.

The table lists this clonotype with a few counts. J is TRBJ2-3 and V is TRBV7-3; D unclear. Germline V gene data show CDR1 as SGHTA and CDR2 as FQGTGA. V was shortened by 5 bases and J by 4 bases, with 16 bases between the two germline ends. CDR3 size: 15 residues. The CDR3 protein is CASSPRTTYADTQYF. CDR3 in DNA: TGTGCCAGCAGCCCCCGGACGACCTACGCAGATACGCAGTATTTT.

This clonotype occurred many times. The genes are TRBV12-3 or TRBV12-4 and TRBJ2-5, with 10 bases that match TRBD2. V trimming: 3 bases; J trimming: 5 bases; junction bases outside the gene matches: 9. The CDR3 has 16 amino acids. The CDR3 nucleotides are TGTGCCAGCAGTTTTCGGCTAGCGGGAGCGTGGGAGACCCAGTACTTC. Protein sequence: CASSFRLAGAWETQYF.

This clonotype was seen at least ten times. The rearrangement links TRBV20-1 to TRBJ1-2, with D maybe TRBD1 (5 bases). Trimming stripped 4 bases from V and 1 base from J, with 10 bases between. CDR3 size: 13 residues. Looked up from germline, CDR1 is DFQATT and CDR2 is SNEGSKA (reference sequence). The CDR3 here is CSAKRQHNYGYTF. CDR3 nucleotide sequence: TGCAGTGCTAAGAGACAGCATAACTATGGCTACACCTTC.

This clonotype was observed at least ten times. V is TRBV7-9 and J is TRBJ2-3; no firm D call. CDR3 length: 15 amino acids. Looked up from germline, CDR1 is SEHNR and CDR2 is FQNEAQ (reference sequence). The germline V and J ends were trimmed by 2 bases and 3 bases, with 12 bases remaining between them. CDR3 sequence reads: CASSLFDRQTDTQYF. For the CDR3, the DNA is TGTGCCAGCAGCTTATTCGACCGGCAGACAGATACGCAGTATTTT.

This clonotype was detected many times. The V call is TRBV5-1, the J call TRBJ2-1; D is uncertain. Germline-derived CDR1 and CDR2 are SGHRS and YFSETQ. The CDR3 consists of 14 residues. V dropped 4 bases and J dropped 9 bases, with 17 bases sitting between them. The CDR3 region is CASSKESLGSEQFF. The CDR3 DNA reads as TGCGCCAGCAGCAAGGAGAGCCTAGGTAGTGAGCAGTTCTTC.

V usage is TRBV2 and J usage is TRBJ2-5; unclear D gene. The V and J ends lost 11 bases and 3 bases respectively, with 4 bases between them. CDR3 length equals 9 residues. Germline V gene data show CDR1 as SNHLY and CDR2 as FYNNEI. CDR3 residues: CAPEETQYF. The CDR3 DNA reads as TGTGCCCCTGAAGAGACCCAGTACTTC. The entire variable domain, with the rest obtained from reference TRBV2 and TRBJ2-5, is as follows: EPEVTQTPSHQVTQMGQEVILRCVPISNHLYFYWYRQILGQKVEFLVSFYNNEISEKSEIFDDQFSVERPDGSNFTLKIRSTKLEDSAMYFCAPEETQYFGPGTRLLVL.

This clonotype has more than one count but fewer than ten. V and J are TRBV28 and TRBJ2-2; possibly TRBD2 for D (5 bases). The germline gives CDR1 MDHEN, CDR2 SYDVKM. This CDR3 has 15 residues. V lost 6 bases and J lost 0, with 11 bases in between. Here the CDR3 DNA reads TGTGCCAGCAGCCCTAGCTATGCGAACACCGGGGAGCTGTTTTTT. Its translation: CASSPSYANTGELFF. The whole variable domain, filled in from reference TRBV28 and TRBJ2-2, reads DVKVTQSSRYLVKRTGEKVFLECVQDMDHENMFWYRQDPGLGLRLIYFSYDVKMKEKGDIPEGYSVSREKKERFSLILESASTNQTSMYLCASSPSYANTGELFFGEGSRLTVL.

V usage is TRBV20-1 and J usage is TRBJ1-5; TRBD1 might be the D (5 bases). The germline V gene encodes CDR1 DFQATT and CDR2 SNEGSKA (reference sequence). The CDR3 spans 14 residues. The V gene lost 0 bases and the J gene lost 6 bases, with 12 bases spanning the gap. CDR3 sequence reads: CSAREGGVGQPQHF. CDR3 nucleotide sequence: TGCAGTGCTAGAGAGGGAGGGGTGGGTCAGCCCCAGCATTTT.

Regarding this clonotype: Relative to the germline gene, one junction end is altered; a read error may explain this. The DNA for the CDR3 is TGTGCCAGCAGTTTAGGACGGCTAAGCACAGATACGCAGTATTTT. This gives the protein CASSLGRLSTDTQYF. V is TRBV11-2 and J is TRBJ2-3; D not certain. This CDR3 is built from 15 residues. The germline CDR1 and CDR2 sequences are SGHAT and FQNNGV.

The chain is built from TRBV20-1 and TRBJ2-5; 11 nucleotides align to TRBD2. Germline V gene sequence: CDR1 DFQATT, CDR2 SNEGSKA (reference sequence). The length of the CDR3 is 16 residues. With V trimmed by 0 bases and J by 5 bases, 8 bases remained unmatched. CDR3 sequence reads: CSARDLVTSGDETQYF. The DNA for the CDR3 is TGCAGTGCTAGAGACCTGGTGACTAGCGGGGATGAGACCCAGTACTTC.

The chain carries TRBV4-1 and TRBJ1-4; D might be TRBD1 (6 bases). Germline values: CDR1 MGHRA, CDR2 YSYEKL. This CDR3 region has 13 residues. Trimming removed 5 bases at V and 7 bases at J, with 11 bases between. The CDR3 protein is CASSTGQREKLFF. The CDR3 DNA follows: TGCGCCAGCAGCACGGGACAACGTGAAAAACTGTTTTTT.

This clonotype was seen a handful of times. The chain has TRBV3-1 and TRBJ1-2; tentatively, D is TRBD1 (6 bases). Trimming stripped 1 base from V and 6 bases from J, with 18 bases between. Germline V CDR1 and CDR2: LGHDT, YNNKEL (reference sequence). There are 16 residues in the CDR3. The CDR3 region has the DNA TGTGCCAGCAGCCAAGGGACAGAAACTATCCTCCATGGCTACACCTTC. Its translation: CASSQGTETILHGYTF.

V and J are TRBV24-1 and TRBJ2-2; D is possibly TRBD1 (5 bases). V gave up 4 bases and J gave up 5 bases, with 7 bases separating them. This CDR3 region has 13 residues. Germline CDR1 reads KGHDR; CDR2 reads SFDVKD. CDR3 sequence: CATSDPGTGELFF. The CDR3 bases are TGTGCCACCAGTGACCCAGGGACCGGGGAGCTGTTTTTT.

This clonotype appeared a few times. The J gene is TRBJ2-1, the V gene TRBV2; TRBD2 is a possible D gene (6 bases). In germline, CDR1 is SNHLY, CDR2 FYNNEI. With 4 bases removed from V and 9 bases from J, the gap between germline ends came to 19 bases. The CDR3 extends over 15 amino acids. In nucleotides, the CDR3 is TGTGCCAGCAGTGGTATTAGCGGATCCGGGGGTGAGCAGTTCTTC. Amino acids: CASSGISGSGGEQFF.

This clonotype was counted a few times. The chain employs TRBV9 and TRBJ2-3; maybe TRBD2 (6 bases). Trimming stripped 6 bases from V and 1 base from J, with 15 bases between. Germline CDR1 and CDR2: SGDLS and YYNGEE. This CDR3 spans 15 amino acids. The CDR3 spells CASTIGGGGTDTQYF. CDR3 DNA: TGTGCCAGCACCATAGGCGGAGGGGGCACAGATACGCAGTATTTT. Full variable domain (outside the CDR3, taken from reference TRBV9 and TRBJ2-3): DSGVTQTPKHLITATGQRVTLRCSPRSGDLSVYWYQQSLDQGLQFLIQYYNGEERAKGNILERFSAQQFPDLHSELNLSSLELGDSALYFCASTIGGGGTDTQYFGPGTRLTVL.